This T cell receptor beta chain was profiled in a study of cytotoxic CD8 clonotypes in ibrutinib-treated CLL. About the research overall: Of the patients, about a dozen were relapsed/refractory, around 16 treatment-naive and fewer than 18 IGHV unmutated. Once patients had received a median 12 months of treatment, range 6 to 36, response samples were obtained.

About this clone itself: Its antigen is undetermined.

Data came from immunoSEQ multiplex PCR; TCRdb stores just in-frame clones and leaves some out. The sample lists 160,000 or so clones, approximately 80% occurring once. Study results and limitations: Under treatment, the uncommon public clonotypes either contracted or remained stable.

The sequence was obtained from a human donor with chronic lymphocytic leukemia. The material sequenced was PBMCs, taken after 24 months of ibrutinib treatment.

The CDR3 DNA reads as TGTGCCAGCAGTTCTACCGGGACAGCGAACAATGAGCAGTTCTTC. Translation gives CASSSTGTANNEQFF. The chain employs TRBV7-9 and TRBJ2-1, with 7 bases lining up with TRBD1. Germline CDR1 is SEHNR and CDR2 is FQNEAQ (reference sequence). The CDR3 has 15 residues. Trimming at V came to 6 bases and at J to 5 bases, leaving 10 bases not matched to a gene.